The 10 T cell receptor beta chains given below trace back to one sample, sequenced in a study of blood T cell repertoires in COVID-19. Generated by immunoSEQ multiplex PCR, the TCRdb table keeps only in-frame clones and is missing some. Among approximately 360,000 clones listed, around 87% were seen once. The sample was PBMCs or T cells enriched from blood (not recorded which). These receptors were collected from a middle-aged man in a cohort exposed to, infected with or recovered from COVID-19 (not recorded which).

V is TRBV5-1 and J is TRBJ2-7; 10 bases are a match to TRBD2. Germline V lookup: CDR1 SGHRS, CDR2 YFSETQ. The trim removed 0 bases at V and 5 bases at J, leaving 8 bases unmatched. This CDR3 is 16 amino acids long. Written as DNA, the CDR3 is TGCGCCAGCAGCTTGGAATTGAGCGGGAGGGCCCACGAGCAGTACTTC. Protein sequence: CASSLELSGRAHEQYF.

V and J are TRBV5-1 and TRBJ2-1; 8 nucleotides align to TRBD2. Trimming removed 4 bases from V and 7 bases from J; junction bases left unmatched: 13. The germline CDR1 and CDR2 sequences are SGHRS and YFSETQ. CDR3 length: 16 amino acids. The CDR3 loop is CASSPSPAGVGNEQFF. The CDR3 DNA reads TGCGCCAGCAGCCCCTCCCCAGCGGGAGTTGGTAATGAGCAGTTCTTC.

CDR3 in amino acids: CATSRDGRGDNEQFF. DNA of the CDR3: TGTGCCACCAGCAGAGATGGCAGGGGGGACAATGAGCAGTTCTTC. The V gene is TRBV15, the J gene TRBJ2-1, with D maybe TRBD1 (7 bases). Germline CDR1 LNHNV, CDR2 YYDKDF (reference sequence). The CDR3 is 15 amino acids. V was cut by 0 bases and J by 5 bases, with 11 bases left in between.

This chain uses TRBV5-1 with TRBJ2-3; 9 bases line up with TRBD1. The CDR3 consists of 16 residues. V trimming: 4 bases; J trimming: 4 bases; junction bases outside the gene matches: 10. Germline CDR1 reads SGHRS; CDR2 reads YFSETQ. In DNA, the CDR3 is TGCGCCAGCAGCCCGGGGACAGGGCCATATCCAGATACGCAGTATTTT. Amino acids: CASSPGTGPYPDTQYF.

This rearrangement joins TRBV7-9 to TRBJ1-4, with no clear D. The CDR3 is 16 residues long. Germline values: CDR1 SEHNR, CDR2 FQNEAQ (reference sequence). V shed 5 bases and J shed 4 bases, with 17 bases lying between them. CDR3 sequence reads: CASSPQRSILNEKLFF. CDR3 nucleotides: TGTGCCAGCAGCCCCCAGCGTAGTATTCTTAATGAAAAACTGTTTTTT.

This chain joins TRBV30 and TRBJ1-2; D perhaps matches TRBD1 (5 bases). The V gene's germline CDR1 is GTSNPN and CDR2 SVGIG (reference sequence). The CDR3 has 13 amino acids. Trimming left V 4 bases short and J 4 bases short, with 13 bases between. The CDR3 spells CAWTGSWSYGYTF. CDR3 coding DNA: TGTGCCTGGACAGGGTCCTGGAGCTATGGCTACACCTTC. The complete variable domain, with remaining parts taken from reference TRBV30 and TRBJ1-2, reads SQTIHQWPATLVQPVGSPLSLECTVEGTSNPNLYWYRQAAGRGLQLLFYSVGIGQISSEVPQNLSASRPQDRQFILSSKKLLLSDSGFYLCAWTGSWSYGYTFGSGTRLTVV.

This chain links TRBV6-5 with TRBJ2-7, with D possibly TRBD1 on 6 matching bases. The CDR3 loop spans 15 amino acids. The V end was cut by 0 bases, the J end by 2 bases, with 11 bases between. Germline CDR1 and CDR2: MNHEY and SVGAGI. In DNA form, the CDR3 reads TGTGCCAGCAGTTACTCGGGGGACACTACCTACGAGCAGTACTTC. It yields the protein CASSYSGDTTYEQYF.

This clone was detected once. The CDR3 bases are TGTGCCAGCAGTCGACTAGCGGGAGGGCCAAGGAATGAGCAGTTCTTC. Its protein product is CASSRLAGGPRNEQFF. V and J are TRBV6-6 and TRBJ2-1, with 14 positions matching TRBD2. The CDR3 has 16 amino acids. V gave up 5 bases and J gave up 7 bases; unmatched junction bases: 7. Germline V gene sequence: CDR1 MNHNY, CDR2 SVGAGI (reference sequence).

The V gene is TRBV6-5, the J gene TRBJ2-7; 10 bases fit TRBD2. Germline CDR1 is MNHEY and CDR2 is SVGAGI. V was clipped by 0 bases and J by 4 bases; unmatched bases: 6. The CDR3 spans 16 residues. The CDR3 sequence: CASSYSVASGGYEQYF. The CDR3 DNA is TGTGCCAGCAGTTACTCGGTTGCTAGCGGGGGTTACGAGCAGTACTTC.

The CDR3 region has the DNA TGTGCCTGGACCGTGACGGCGGGAAGCAATCAGCCCCAGCATTTT. This codes for CAWTVTAGSNQPQHF. The chain has TRBV30 and TRBJ1-5; no clear D. Trimming shortened V by 4 bases and J by 1 base, and 14 bases separated the two germline ends. Germline V gene data show CDR1 as GTSNPN and CDR2 as SVGIG (reference sequence). The CDR3 has 15 residues.